This passage covers 18 T cell receptor beta chains from one sample sequenced in a study of blood T cell repertoires in COVID-19. This table comes from immunoSEQ multiplex PCR, and its TCRdb copy is limited to in-frame clones, with some not included. The sample lists 80,000 to 100,000 clones; 70% to 90% were seen once. Sequencing was performed on peripheral blood. The receptors originated from a woman of 80 years or more with acute or convalescent COVID-19.

The rearrangement joins TRBV12-5 to TRBJ2-1; TRBD2 aligns across 8 bases. Germline-derived CDR1 and CDR2 are LGHNT and FRNRAP. This CDR3 is built from 17 residues. The trim removed 1 base at V and 5 bases at J, leaving 10 bases unmatched. As DNA, the CDR3 is TGTGCTAGTGGTTTGGCAGTAAGCGGGGGAGGCCACAATGAGCAGTTCTTC. Encoded protein: CASGLAVSGGGHNEQFF.

This clone was detected only a few times. V is TRBV9 and J is TRBJ2-2; D possibly corresponds to TRBD2 (6 bases). Germline values: CDR1 SGDLS, CDR2 YYNGEE. The CDR3 sequence is 15 residues long. Trimming pared 4 bases from V and 5 bases from J, leaving 15 bases between. The CDR3 DNA reads TGTGCCAGCAGCCCTCGGGAGAGAACAACCGGGGAGCTGTTTTTT. Translation gives CASSPRERTTGELFF.

The chain employs TRBV21-1 and TRBJ1-4; TRBD1 is the table's D call and was not checked against the DNA. TRBV21-1 is an annotated pseudogene. The CDR3 is 19 residues long. The CDR3 DNA sequence: TGTGCCAGCAGCTCTAACCGGGACAGGACGGGGGCAACTAATGAAAAACTGTTTTTT. Amino acids: CASSSNRDRTGATNEKLFF.

V gene TRBV7-2 combines with J gene TRBJ1-4; 7 bases are shared with TRBD1. Germline trimming cut 3 bases from V and 8 bases from J; bases unmatched to any gene: 3. The CDR3 extends over 13 amino acids. Germline V CDR1 and CDR2: SGHTA, FQGNSA. The CDR3 region has the DNA TGTGCCAGCAGCTTGGGACAGAAAGAAAAACTGTTTTTT. This sequence encodes CASSLGQKEKLFF.

The gene calls are TRBV27 and TRBJ2-7, with D perhaps matching TRBD1 (5 bases). CDR1 is MNHEY, CDR2 SMNVEV, per germline (reference sequence). The V gene lost 1 base and the J gene lost 2 bases, with 12 bases spanning the gap. The CDR3 covers 15 residues. The CDR3 region is CASSLFRENTYEQYF. The CDR3, as DNA: TGTGCCAGCAGTTTATTCAGGGAAAACACCTACGAGCAGTACTTC.

The chain carries TRBV7-9 and TRBJ1-2; 7 bases are shared with TRBD1. CDR3 length: 12 amino acids. J was trimmed by 7 bases and V by 5 bases; bases with no gene match: 4. Per the germline V gene, CDR1 is SEHNR and CDR2 is FQNEAQ (reference sequence). The CDR3 bases are TGTGCCAGCAGCCCAGGGGGGTCTGGCTACACCTTC. This gives the protein CASSPGGSGYTF.

The chain joins TRBV27 to TRBJ2-1, with D hard to call. The V gene's germline CDR1 is MNHEY and CDR2 SMNVEV (reference sequence). Trimming removed 9 bases at V and 8 bases at J, with 26 bases between. The CDR3 has 16 amino acids. The CDR3 here is CARPPDGSRMGDEQFF. The CDR3 nucleotides read TGTGCCAGGCCCCCTGATGGGTCGAGGATGGGTGATGAGCAGTTCTTC.

This clone has just a few counts. The chain uses TRBV21-1 and TRBJ1-5. TRBV21-1 is termed a pseudogene. The CDR3 length is 19 residues. The CDR3 DNA reads as TGTGCCAGCAGCCTAAATACCGCTAAGGGGGGGGATAGCAATCAGCCCCAGCATTTT. Translating it yields CASSLNTAKGGDSNQPQHF.

The chain couples TRBV5-4 to TRBJ2-2, with 9 bases aligning to TRBD2. Germline CDR1 reads SGHNT; CDR2 reads YYREEE (reference sequence). Trimming took 2 bases from V and 6 from J; bases not matched to a gene: 5. The CDR3 has 15 residues. The CDR3 sequence is CASSLAGGRAGELFF. CDR3 bases: TGTGCCAGCAGCTTAGCGGGGGGACGCGCCGGGGAGCTGTTTTTT.

The CDR3 region has the DNA TGTGCCAGCAGCCTCTTGGCCTCGACTGAAGCTTTCTTT. It yields the protein CASSLLASTEAFF. This chain joins TRBV2 and TRBJ1-1; D unresolved. The CDR3 runs to 13 residues. The germline V gene encodes CDR1 SNHLY and CDR2 FYNNEI. V was trimmed by 6 bases and J by 5 bases, leaving 13 bases between them. Based on the CDR3 plus reference TRBV2 and TRBJ1-1, the full variable domain is EPEVTQTPSHQVTQMGQEVILRCVPISNHLYFYWYRQILGQKVEFLVSFYNNEISEKSEIFDDQFSVERPDGSNFTLKIRSTKLEDSAMYFCASSLLASTEAFFGQGTRLTVV.

J is TRBJ1-1 and V is TRBV6-5; maybe TRBD1 (6 bases). The length of the CDR3 is 13 residues. Trimming removed 10 bases at V and 4 bases at J, with 16 bases between. Germline V gene sequence: CDR1 MNHEY, CDR2 SVGAGI. CDR3 nucleotide sequence: TGTGCCATCCGGCCAGGGGTCGGCACTGAAGCTTTCTTT. Translating gives CAIRPGVGTEAFF.

A single count supports this clone. The chain is built from TRBV3-1 (or the pseudogene TRBV3-2) and TRBJ2-7; 8 bases fit TRBD2. This CDR3 comprises 17 residues. The J segment lost 2 bases and the V segment lost 0 bases, leaving 9 bases of the junction unmatched. Per germline, CDR1 LGHDT and CDR2 YNNKEL (reference sequence). CDR3 residues: CASSQDLEAGVPYEQYF. Here the CDR3 DNA reads TGTGCCAGCAGCCAAGATCTAGAAGCGGGGGTTCCCTACGAGCAGTACTTC.

This chain connects TRBV19 to TRBJ2-7; 7 nucleotides align to TRBD1. J lost 1 base, V lost 4 bases, and 1 base had no gene match. The CDR3 contains 13 residues. Germline CDR1 and CDR2: LNHDA and SQIVND (reference sequence). CDR3 loop: CASSRDSSYEQYF. The CDR3 DNA sequence: TGTGCCAGTAGTAGGGACAGTTCCTACGAGCAGTACTTC.

V usage is TRBV15 and J usage is TRBJ2-1, with 12 positions matching TRBD2. V trimming: 3 bases; J trimming: 4 bases; junction bases outside the gene matches: 10. Germline V gives CDR1 LNHNV, CDR2 YYDKDF (reference sequence). The CDR3 is made up of 18 amino acids. The CDR3, as DNA: TGTGCCACCAGCAGGTCGATGGGCGGACTAGCGGGGTACAATGAGCAGTTCTTC. This translates into CATSRSMGGLAGYNEQFF.

This rearrangement joins TRBV6-1 to TRBJ1-5; no definite D call. V was shortened by 1 base and J by 0 bases, with 10 bases between the two germline ends. CDR1 is MNHNS, CDR2 SASEGT, per germline. This CDR3 is built from 16 residues. CDR3 nucleotides: TGTGCCAGCAGTGAAGAATGGAGGTCTAGCAATCAGCCCCAGCATTTT. This encodes CASSEEWRSSNQPQHF.

In this sample, this clone turned up once. The chain carries TRBV27 and TRBJ2-7; 7 bases are a match to TRBD1. J gave up 2 bases and V 3 bases, and 7 bases lay outside the gene matches. The V gene's germline CDR1 is MNHEY and CDR2 SMNVEV (reference sequence). The length of the CDR3 is 15 residues. This CDR3 is CASSLNSGGTYEQYF. The CDR3 nucleotides are TGTGCCAGCAGTTTGAATTCAGGGGGTACCTACGAGCAGTACTTC.

The chain recombines TRBV5-8 with TRBJ2-7, with D maybe TRBD1 (6 bases). The CDR3 has 15 residues. V shed 2 bases and J shed 2 bases, with 14 bases lying between them. Germline lookup yields CDR1 SGHTS and CDR2 YDEGEE. The CDR3 bases are TGTGCCAGCAGCTTAATCGGTCAGGGGACCTACGAGCAGTACTTC. As protein: CASSLIGQGTYEQYF.

The rearrangement joins TRBV7-9 to TRBJ1-2; weak D call: TRBD1 (5 bases). Trimming stripped 7 bases from V and 4 bases from J, with 16 bases between. The CDR3 runs 14 residues. Germline V gene data show CDR1 as SEHNR and CDR2 as FQNEAQ (reference sequence). CDR3 DNA: TGTGCCAGCACGACCGGGGGTTCCTCCTATGGCTACACCTTC. Its translation is CASTTGGSSYGYTF.